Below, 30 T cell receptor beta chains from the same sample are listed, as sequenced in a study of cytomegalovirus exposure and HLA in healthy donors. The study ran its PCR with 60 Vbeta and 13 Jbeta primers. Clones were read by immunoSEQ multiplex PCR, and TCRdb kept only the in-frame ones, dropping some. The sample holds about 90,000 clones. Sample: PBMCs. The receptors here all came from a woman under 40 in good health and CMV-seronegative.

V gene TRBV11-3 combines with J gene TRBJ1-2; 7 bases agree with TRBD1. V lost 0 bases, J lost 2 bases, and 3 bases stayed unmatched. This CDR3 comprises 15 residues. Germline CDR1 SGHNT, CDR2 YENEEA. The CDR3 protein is CASSLDPGQNYGYTF. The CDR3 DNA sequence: TGTGCCAGCAGCTTAGATCCGGGACAGAACTATGGCTACACCTTC.

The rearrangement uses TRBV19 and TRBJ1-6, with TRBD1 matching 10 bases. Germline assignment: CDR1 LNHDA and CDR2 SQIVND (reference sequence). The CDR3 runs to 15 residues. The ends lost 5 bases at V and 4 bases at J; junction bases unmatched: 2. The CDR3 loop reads CASSPGQGYNSPLHF. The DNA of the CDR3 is TGTGCCAGTAGTCCGGGACAGGGGTATAATTCACCCCTCCACTTT.

CDR3 loop: CASSRSGSSGEQYF. CDR3 sequence (DNA): TGCGCCAGCAGCCGTAGCGGGAGTAGCGGCGAGCAGTACTTC. J is TRBJ2-7 and V is TRBV4-1; 9 bases are shared with TRBD2. CDR1 MGHRA and CDR2 YSYEKL come from the germline V gene. V shed 4 bases, J shed 6 bases, and the junction held 7 bases outside the gene matches. The CDR3 totals 14 residues.

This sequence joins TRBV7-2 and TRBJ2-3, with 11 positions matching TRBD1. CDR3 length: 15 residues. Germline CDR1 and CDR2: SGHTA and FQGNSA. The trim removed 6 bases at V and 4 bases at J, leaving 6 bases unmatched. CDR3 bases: TGTGCCAGCAGTTTCGGACAGGGGGCTGCAGATACGCAGTATTTT. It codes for CASSFGQGAADTQYF.

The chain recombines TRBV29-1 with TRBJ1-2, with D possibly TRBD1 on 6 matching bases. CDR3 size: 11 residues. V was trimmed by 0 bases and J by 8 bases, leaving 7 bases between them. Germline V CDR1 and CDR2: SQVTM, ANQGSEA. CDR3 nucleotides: TGCAGCGTTGAAGATAGGGGGGGCTACACCTTC. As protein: CSVEDRGGYTF.

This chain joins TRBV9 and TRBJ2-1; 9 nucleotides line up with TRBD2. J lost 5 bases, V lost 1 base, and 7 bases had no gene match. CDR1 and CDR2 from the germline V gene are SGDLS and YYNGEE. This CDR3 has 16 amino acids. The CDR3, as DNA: TGTGCCAGCAGCGTACTGGGACTAGCTTTAAACAATGAGCAGTTCTTC. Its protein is CASSVLGLALNNEQFF.

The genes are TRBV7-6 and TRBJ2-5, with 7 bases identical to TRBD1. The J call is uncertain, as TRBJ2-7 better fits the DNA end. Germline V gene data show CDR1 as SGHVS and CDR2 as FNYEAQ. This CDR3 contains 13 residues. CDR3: CASSRGQAYEQYF. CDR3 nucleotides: TGTGCCAGCAGCCGCGGACAGGCCTACGAGCAGTACTTC.

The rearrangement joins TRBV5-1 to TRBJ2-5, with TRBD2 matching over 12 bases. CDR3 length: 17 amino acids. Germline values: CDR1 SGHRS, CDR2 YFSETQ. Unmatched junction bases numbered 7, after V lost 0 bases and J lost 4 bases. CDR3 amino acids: CASSLGLAGAQGETQYF. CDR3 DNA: TGCGCCAGCAGCTTGGGACTAGCGGGAGCCCAAGGAGAGACCCAGTACTTC.

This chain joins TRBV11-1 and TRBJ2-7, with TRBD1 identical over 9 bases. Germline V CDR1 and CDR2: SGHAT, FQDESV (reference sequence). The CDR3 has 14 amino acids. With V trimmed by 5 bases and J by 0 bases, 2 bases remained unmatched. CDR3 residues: CASSQDRGSYEQYF. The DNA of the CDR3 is TGTGCCAGCAGCCAGGACAGGGGCTCCTACGAGCAGTACTTC.

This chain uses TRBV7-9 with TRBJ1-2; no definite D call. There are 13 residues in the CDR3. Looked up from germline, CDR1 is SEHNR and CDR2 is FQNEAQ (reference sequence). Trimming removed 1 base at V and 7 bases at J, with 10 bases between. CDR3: CASSLGEGFGYTF. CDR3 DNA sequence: TGTGCCAGCAGCTTAGGAGAGGGATTTGGCTACACCTTC.

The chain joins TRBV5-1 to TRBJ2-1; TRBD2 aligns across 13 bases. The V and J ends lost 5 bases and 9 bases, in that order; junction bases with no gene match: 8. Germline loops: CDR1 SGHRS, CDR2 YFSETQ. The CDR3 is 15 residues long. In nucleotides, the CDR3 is TGCGCCAGCAGTTCATCCGGACTAGCGGGAGTTGAGCAGTTCTTC. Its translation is CASSSSGLAGVEQFF.

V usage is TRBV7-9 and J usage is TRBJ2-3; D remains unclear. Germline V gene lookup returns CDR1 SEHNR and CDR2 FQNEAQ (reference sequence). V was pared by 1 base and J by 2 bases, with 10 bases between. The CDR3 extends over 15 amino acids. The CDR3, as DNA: TGTGCCAGCAGCTTAGTAGCCAGCCTCACAGATACGCAGTATTTT. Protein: CASSLVASLTDTQYF.

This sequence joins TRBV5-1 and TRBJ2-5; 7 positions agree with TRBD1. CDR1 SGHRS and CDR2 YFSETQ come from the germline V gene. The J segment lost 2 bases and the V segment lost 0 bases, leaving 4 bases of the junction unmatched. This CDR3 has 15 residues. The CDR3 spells CASSLGQGQQETQYF. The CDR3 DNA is TGCGCCAGCAGCTTGGGACAGGGACAACAAGAGACCCAGTACTTC.

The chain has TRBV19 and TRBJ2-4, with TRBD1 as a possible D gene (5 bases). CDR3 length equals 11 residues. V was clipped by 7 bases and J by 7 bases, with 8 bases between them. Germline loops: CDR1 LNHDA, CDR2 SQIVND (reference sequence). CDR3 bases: TGTGCCAGTAAGGCAGGGAACATTCAGTACTTC. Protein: CASKAGNIQYF.

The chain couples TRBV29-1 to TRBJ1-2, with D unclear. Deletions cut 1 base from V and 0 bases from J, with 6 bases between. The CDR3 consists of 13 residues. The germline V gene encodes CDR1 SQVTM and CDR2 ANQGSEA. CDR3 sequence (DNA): TGCAGCGTTGAAGCCGGTGCTAACTATGGCTACACCTTC. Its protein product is CSVEAGANYGYTF.

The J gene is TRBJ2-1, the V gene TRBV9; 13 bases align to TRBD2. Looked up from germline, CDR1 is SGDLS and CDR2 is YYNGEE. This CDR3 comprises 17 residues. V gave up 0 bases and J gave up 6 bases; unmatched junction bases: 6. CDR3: CASSVVGTSGTLNEQFF. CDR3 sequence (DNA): TGTGCCAGCAGCGTAGTGGGGACTAGCGGGACGCTCAATGAGCAGTTCTTC.

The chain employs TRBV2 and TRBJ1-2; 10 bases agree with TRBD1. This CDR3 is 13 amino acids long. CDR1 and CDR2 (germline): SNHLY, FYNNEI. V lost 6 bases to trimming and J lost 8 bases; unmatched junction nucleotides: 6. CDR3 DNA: TGTGCCAGCAGGGGGGACAGGGGCATCGGCTACACCTTC. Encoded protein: CASRGDRGIGYTF. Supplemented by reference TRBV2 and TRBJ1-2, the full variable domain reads EPEVTQTPSHQVTQMGQEVILRCVPISNHLYFYWYRQILGQKVEFLVSFYNNEISEKSEIFDDQFSVERPDGSNFTLKIRSTKLEDSAMYFCASRGDRGIGYTFGSGTRLTVV.

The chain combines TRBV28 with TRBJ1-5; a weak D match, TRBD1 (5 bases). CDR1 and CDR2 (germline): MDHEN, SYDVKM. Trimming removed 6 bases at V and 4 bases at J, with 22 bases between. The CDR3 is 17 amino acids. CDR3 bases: TGTGCCAGCAGACTACCAGGTACACAGGATTTTAATCAGCCCCAGCATTTT. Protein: CASRLPGTQDFNQPQHF.

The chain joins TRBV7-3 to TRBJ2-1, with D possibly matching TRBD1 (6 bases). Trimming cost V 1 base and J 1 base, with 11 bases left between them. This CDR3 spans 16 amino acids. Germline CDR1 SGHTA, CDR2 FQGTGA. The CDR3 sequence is CASSLKGDISYNEQFF. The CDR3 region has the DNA TGTGCCAGCAGCTTAAAGGGGGACATTTCCTACAATGAGCAGTTCTTC.

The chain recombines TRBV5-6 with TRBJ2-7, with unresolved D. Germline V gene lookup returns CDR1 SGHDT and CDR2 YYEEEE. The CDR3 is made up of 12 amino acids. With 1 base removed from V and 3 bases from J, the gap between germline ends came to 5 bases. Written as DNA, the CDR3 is TGTGCCAGCAGCTTGAACAGCTACGAGCAGTACTTC. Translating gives CASSLNSYEQYF.

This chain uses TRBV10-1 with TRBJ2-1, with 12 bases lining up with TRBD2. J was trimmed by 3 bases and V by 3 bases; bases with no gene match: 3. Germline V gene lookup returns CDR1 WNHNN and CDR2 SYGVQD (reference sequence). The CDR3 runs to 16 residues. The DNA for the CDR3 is TGCGCCAGCAGTGATTCTAGCGGGAGGGGCTACAATGAGCAGTTCTTC. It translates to CASSDSSGRGYNEQFF.

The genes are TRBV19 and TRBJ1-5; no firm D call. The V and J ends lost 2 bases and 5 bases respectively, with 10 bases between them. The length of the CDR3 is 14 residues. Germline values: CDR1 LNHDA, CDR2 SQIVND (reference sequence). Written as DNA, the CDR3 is TGTGCCAGTAGTATAAACATCGTGGATCAGCCCCAGCATTTT. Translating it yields CASSINIVDQPQHF.

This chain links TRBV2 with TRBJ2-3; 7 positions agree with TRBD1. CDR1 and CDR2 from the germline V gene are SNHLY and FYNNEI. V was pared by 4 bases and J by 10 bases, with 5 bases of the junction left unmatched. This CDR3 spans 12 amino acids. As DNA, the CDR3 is TGTGCCAGCAGTGGACAGGGATCTGCGCAGTATTTT. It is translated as CASSGQGSAQYF. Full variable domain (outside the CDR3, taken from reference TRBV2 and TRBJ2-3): EPEVTQTPSHQVTQMGQEVILRCVPISNHLYFYWYRQILGQKVEFLVSFYNNEISEKSEIFDDQFSVERPDGSNFTLKIRSTKLEDSAMYFCASSGQGSAQYFGPGTRLTVL.

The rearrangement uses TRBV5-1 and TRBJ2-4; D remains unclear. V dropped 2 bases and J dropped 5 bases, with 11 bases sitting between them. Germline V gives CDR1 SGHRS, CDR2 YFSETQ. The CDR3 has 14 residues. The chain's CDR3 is CASSLRTYENIQYF. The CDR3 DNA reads TGCGCCAGCAGCTTACGAACCTACGAAAACATTCAGTACTTC.

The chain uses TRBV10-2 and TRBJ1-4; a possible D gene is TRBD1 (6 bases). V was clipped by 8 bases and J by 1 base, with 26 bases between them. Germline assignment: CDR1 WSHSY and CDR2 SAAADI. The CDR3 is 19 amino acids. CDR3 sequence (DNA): TGCGCCAGCGATGAGCCCTCGGGGGGCGGAAGGAAAACTAATGAAAAACTGTTTTTT. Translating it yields CASDEPSGGGRKTNEKLFF.

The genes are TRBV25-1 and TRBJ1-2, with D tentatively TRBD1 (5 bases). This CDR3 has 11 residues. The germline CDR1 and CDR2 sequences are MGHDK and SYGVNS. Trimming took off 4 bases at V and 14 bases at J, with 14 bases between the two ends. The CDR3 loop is CASSGTRAKTF. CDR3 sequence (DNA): TGTGCCAGCAGTGGGACCAGGGCGAAGACCTTC.

CDR3 sequence: CASSDSPTGGAETQYF. The CDR3 nucleotides are TGTGCCAGCAGTGACTCCCCCACCGGGGGGGCCGAGACCCAGTACTTC. V is TRBV6-4 and J is TRBJ2-5, with 8 bases fitting TRBD2. The germline V gene encodes CDR1 MRHNA and CDR2 SNTAGT. V lost 0 bases and J lost 5; bases outside the gene matches: 8. The CDR3 runs 16 residues.

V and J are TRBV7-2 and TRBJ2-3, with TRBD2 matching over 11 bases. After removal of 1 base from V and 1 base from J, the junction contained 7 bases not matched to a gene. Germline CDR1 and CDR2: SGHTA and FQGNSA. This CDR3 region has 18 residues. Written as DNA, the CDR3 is TGTGCCAGCAGCTTAGTGGCGACTAGCGGGGCCGGCACAGATACGCAGTATTTT. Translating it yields CASSLVATSGAGTDTQYF.

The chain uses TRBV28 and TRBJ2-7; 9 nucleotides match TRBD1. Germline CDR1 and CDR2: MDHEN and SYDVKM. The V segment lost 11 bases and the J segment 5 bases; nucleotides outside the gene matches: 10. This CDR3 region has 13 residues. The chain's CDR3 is CASEEGQGDEQYF. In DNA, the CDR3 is TGTGCCTCCGAGGAGGGACAGGGAGACGAGCAGTACTTC.

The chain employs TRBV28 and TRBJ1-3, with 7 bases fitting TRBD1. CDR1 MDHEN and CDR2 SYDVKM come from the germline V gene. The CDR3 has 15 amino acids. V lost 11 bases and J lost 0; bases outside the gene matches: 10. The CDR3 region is CAGKWRGRSGNTIYF. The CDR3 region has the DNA TGTGCCGGCAAGTGGAGGGGGCGCTCTGGAAACACCATATATTTT.